The rows below give T cell receptor beta chains drawn from one sample of a study of blood T cell repertoires in COVID-19. TCRdb's copy holds only in-frame clones and misses some; the assay was immunoSEQ multiplex PCR. The table records fewer than 250,000 clones, 86% of them present only once. The sequencing sample was made of PBMCs or T cells enriched from blood (not recorded which). The source is a woman in her thirties or forties with acute COVID-19. Both conserved end residues are part of each CDR3. D genes are given only for firm matches. Clone size is given for some rows only: seen once, a few or many times, or a class if the clone is expanded.

D gene,clone size,J gene,V gene,CDR3 protein,CDR3 DNA
.,.,TRBJ1-4,TRBV2,CASSDNKYSPATNEKLFF,TGTGCCAGCAGTGATAACAAGTACAGCCCAGCAACTAATGAAAAACTGTTTTTT
TRBD1,.,TRBJ1-2,TRBV6-2/TRBV6-3,CASSYDRDYGYTF,TGTGCCAGCAGTTATGACAGGGACTATGGCTACACCTTC
.,.,TRBJ1-2,TRBV6-1,CASSEGGPGRIVGYGYTF,TGTGCCAGCAGTGAGGGAGGACCTGGGAGGATTGTTGGATATGGCTACACCTTC
.,.,TRBJ2-7,TRBV20-1,CSASPPHLGDEQYF,TGCAGTGCTAGTCCCCCCCACCTCGGGGACGAGCAGTACTTC
.,.,TRBJ2-7,TRBV28,CASSRRGTEQYF,TGTGCCAGCAGTAGACGGGGGACCGAGCAGTACTTC
TRBD2,.,TRBJ2-7,TRBV27,CASSFVVAGDHSYEQYF,TGTGCCAGCAGTTTCGTAGTAGCGGGAGATCACTCCTACGAGCAGTACTTC
.,.,TRBJ1-2,TRBV16,CASSHEEWTLDGYTF,TGTGCCAGCAGCCACGAAGAATGGACACTGGATGGCTACACCTTC
TRBD1,.,TRBJ2-7,TRBV27,CASSRSGGSPYEQYF,TGTGCCAGCAGTAGATCAGGGGGTTCCCCTTACGAGCAGTACTTC
.,.,TRBJ1-6,TRBV6-5,CASSYDGTRNNSPLHF,TGTGCCAGCAGTTACGACGGGACACGGAATAATTCACCCCTCCACTTT
.,.,TRBJ1-2,TRBV27,CASSFSQGLYYGYTF,TGTGCCAGCAGTTTCTCCCAGGGCCTTTACTATGGCTACACCTTC
.,.,TRBJ1-5,TRBV27,CASSFQGQPQHF,TGTGCCAGCAGTTTTCAGGGCCAGCCCCAGCATTTT
TRBD2,.,TRBJ2-1,TRBV2,CASSGTSVADEQFF,TGTGCCAGCAGTGGGACTAGCGTGGCCGATGAGCAGTTCTTC
TRBD1,.,TRBJ1-1,TRBV3-1/TRBV3-2,CASSRGTGDEAFF,TGTGCCAGCAGCCGAGGGACAGGGGACGAAGCTTTCTTT
.,.,TRBJ2-1,TRBV5-1,CASSLGGTSYNEQFF,TGCGCCAGCAGCTTGGGTGGGACTTCGTACAATGAGCAGTTCTTC
.,.,TRBJ1-5,TRBV19,CASIWRGGGQPQHF,TGTGCCAGTATATGGAGGGGGGGTGGCCAGCCCCAGCATTTT
.,.,TRBJ1-1,TRBV3-1/TRBV3-2,CASSPPRQNTEAFF,TGTGCCAGCAGCCCCCCCAGGCAGAACACTGAAGCTTTCTTT
.,.,TRBJ1-2,TRBV6-2/TRBV6-3,CASSTPGLFYGYTF,TGTGCCAGCAGCACCCCGGGACTCTTCTATGGCTACACCTTC
.,.,TRBJ2-5,TRBV7-8,CASSLGGNEKTQYF,TGTGCCAGCAGCTTAGGCGGGAACGAGAAGACCCAGTACTTC
TRBD2,.,TRBJ2-2,TRBV7-8,CASSSRWASGRAGELFF,TGTGCCAGCAGCTCCCGTTGGGCTAGCGGGAGGGCCGGGGAGCTGTTTTTT
TRBD2,.,TRBJ2-3,TRBV4-2,CASSQDFRASGTQDTQYF,TGTGCCAGCAGCCAAGATTTCAGGGCTAGCGGTACACAAGATACGCAGTATTTT
.,few,TRBJ2-4,TRBV21-1,CASSPRGRERLSIQYF,TGTGCCAGCAGCCCACGGGGGCGGGAGAGGCTCAGCATTCAGTACTTC
.,once,TRBJ2-3,TRBV9,CASSVTGRADTQYF,TGTGCCAGCAGCGTGACAGGTCGTGCAGATACGCAGTATTTT
TRBD1,.,TRBJ2-3,TRBV5-6,CASSHRQGQADTQYF,TGTGCCAGCAGCCATAGACAGGGACAAGCAGATACGCAGTATTTT
TRBD1,.,TRBJ1-1,TRBV29-1,CSVTGGLGNTEAFF,TGCAGCGTGACAGGGGGCTTGGGGAACACTGAAGCTTTCTTT
.,few,TRBJ1-4,TRBV5-1,CASSQKANEKLFF,TGCGCCAGCAGTCAGAAAGCTAATGAAAAACTGTTTTTT
.,.,TRBJ2-7,TRBV7-2,CASSLGPPGEQYF,TGTGCCAGCAGCTTAGGGCCACCGGGGGAGCAGTACTTC
TRBD2,.,TRBJ2-3,TRBV7-2,CASSSNRRTSGRDTQYF,TGTGCCAGCAGCTCCAATCGCCGGACTAGTGGGAGGGATACGCAGTATTTT
TRBD2,.,TRBJ2-5,TRBV29-1,CSVEVAGGGAQYF,TGCAGCGTTGAAGTAGCGGGGGGCGGGGCCCAGTACTTC
.,.,TRBJ1-4,TRBV12-3/TRBV12-4,CASSWVLGGKLFF,TGTGCCAGCAGTTGGGTTCTGGGGGGAAAACTGTTTTTT
TRBD2,.,TRBJ2-7,TRBV4-3,CASSQVPGLVYEQYF,TGCGCCAGCAGCCAAGTCCCCGGACTAGTCTACGAGCAGTACTTC
TRBD1,.,TRBJ2-6,TRBV4-2,CASSRVTGSAGANVLTF,TGTGCCAGCAGCCGAGTGACAGGGAGCGCTGGGGCCAACGTCCTGACTTTC
.,.,TRBJ2-1,TRBV28,CASSFGGGGHNEQFF,TGTGCCAGCAGTTTTGGGGGGGGCGGGCACAATGAGCAGTTCTTC
.,once,TRBJ1-2,TRBV4-2,CASSQDNRQGYTF,TGTGCCAGCAGCCAAGATAACCGCCAGGGCTACACCTTC
.,.,TRBJ1-3,TRBV29-1,CSYNTGNTIYF,TGCAGCTATAACACTGGAAACACCATATATTTT
.,once,TRBJ2-1,TRBV24-1,CATSDFGGNEQFF,TGTGCCACCAGTGATTTCGGGGGCAATGAGCAGTTCTTC
.,.,TRBJ1-2,TRBV12-3/TRBV12-4,CASSLGGDYGYTF,TGTGCCAGCAGTTTAGGGGGCGACTATGGCTACACCTTC
TRBD2,.,TRBJ2-7,TRBV4-1,CASSQDEGLAGFYEQYF,TGCGCCAGCAGCCAAGACGAAGGACTAGCGGGATTCTACGAGCAGTACTTC
TRBD2,.,TRBJ2-3,TRBV19,CASSIGRLAGGDTQYF,TGTGCCAGTAGTATCGGACGACTAGCGGGAGGGGATACGCAGTATTTT
TRBD1,.,TRBJ2-2,TRBV19,CATRTGGNTGELFF,TGTGCCACCAGGACAGGGGGCAACACCGGGGAGCTGTTTTTT
TRBD2,.,TRBJ2-1,TRBV6-5,CASSPFSGRSDEQFF,TGTGCCAGCAGTCCCTTCAGCGGGAGATCAGATGAGCAGTTCTTC
TRBD1,.,TRBJ2-5,TRBV5-5,CASSLGRTGEETQYF,TGTGCCAGCAGCTTGGGCAGGACAGGGGAAGAGACCCAGTACTTC
.,.,TRBJ1-2,TRBV5-1,CASSLVQGSGYTF,TGCGCCAGCAGCTTGGTCCAGGGCAGTGGCTACACCTTC
.,.,TRBJ2-3,TRBV4-3,CASSRWRGTDTQYF,TGCGCCAGCAGCCGGTGGAGGGGCACAGATACGCAGTATTTT